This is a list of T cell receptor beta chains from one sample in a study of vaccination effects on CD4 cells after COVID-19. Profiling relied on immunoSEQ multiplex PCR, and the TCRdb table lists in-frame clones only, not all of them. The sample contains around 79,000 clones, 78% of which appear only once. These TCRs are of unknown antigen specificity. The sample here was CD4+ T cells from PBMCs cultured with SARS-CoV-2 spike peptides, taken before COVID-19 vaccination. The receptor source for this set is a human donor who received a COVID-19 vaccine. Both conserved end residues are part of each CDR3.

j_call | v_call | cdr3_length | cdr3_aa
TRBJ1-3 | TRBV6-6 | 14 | CASGLGGDGNTIYF
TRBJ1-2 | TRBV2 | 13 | CASSITGVNGYTF
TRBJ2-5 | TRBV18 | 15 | CASSPYEGIQETQYF
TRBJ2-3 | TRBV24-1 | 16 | CATSDLGTISTDTQYF
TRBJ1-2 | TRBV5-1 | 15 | CASSLAAGRNYGYTF
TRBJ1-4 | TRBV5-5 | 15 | CASSLGGTWGEKLFF
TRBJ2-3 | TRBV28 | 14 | CASRKQGATDTQYF
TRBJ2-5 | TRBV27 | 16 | CASSLFSFGGGSTQYF
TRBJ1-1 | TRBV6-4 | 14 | CASKRQLENTEAFF
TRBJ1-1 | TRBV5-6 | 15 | CASSLFEVLNTEAFF
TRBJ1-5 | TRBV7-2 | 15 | CASSPRVVPNQPQHF
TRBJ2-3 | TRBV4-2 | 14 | CASSLQGSTDTQYF
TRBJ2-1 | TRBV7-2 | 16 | CASRRTSGGSYNEQFF
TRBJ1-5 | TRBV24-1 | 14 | CATSDSLGNQPQHF
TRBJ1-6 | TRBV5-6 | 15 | CASSFGNTRNSPLHF
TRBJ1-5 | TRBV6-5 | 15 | CASRRDRASNQPQHF
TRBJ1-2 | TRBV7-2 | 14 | CASSLENPNYGYTF
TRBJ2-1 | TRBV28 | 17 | CASSSRTSGVSYNEQFF
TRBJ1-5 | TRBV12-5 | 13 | CASVRTTRGPQHF
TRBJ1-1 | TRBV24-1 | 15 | CATSSNGLKRTEAFF
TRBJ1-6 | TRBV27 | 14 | CASSLPPGGSPLHF
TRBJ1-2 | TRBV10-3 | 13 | CAISEGDSYGYTF
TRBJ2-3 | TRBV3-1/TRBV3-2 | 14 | CASSLRVGVYTQYF
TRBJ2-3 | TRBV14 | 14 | CASSPGLLTDTQYF
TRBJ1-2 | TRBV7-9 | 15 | CASSPNTQKTYGYTF
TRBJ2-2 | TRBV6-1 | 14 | CASSEGRVTGELFF
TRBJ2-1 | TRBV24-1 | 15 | CATSDQGVYSNEQFF
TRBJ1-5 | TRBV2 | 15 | CASTSGTAGNQPQHF
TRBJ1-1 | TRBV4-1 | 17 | CASSQDRPTGLNTEAFF
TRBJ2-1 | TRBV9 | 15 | CASSVGGFGNNEQFF
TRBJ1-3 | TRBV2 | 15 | CASSGQGGSGNTIYF
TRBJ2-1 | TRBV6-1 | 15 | CASSEARGLYNEQFF
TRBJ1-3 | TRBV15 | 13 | CATSRDSGNTIYF
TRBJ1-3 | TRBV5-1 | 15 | CASMRDTSSGNTIYF
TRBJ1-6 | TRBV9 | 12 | CASGKRNSPLHF
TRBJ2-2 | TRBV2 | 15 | CASTGQGARTGELFF
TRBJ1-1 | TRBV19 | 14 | CASSILGPNTEAFF
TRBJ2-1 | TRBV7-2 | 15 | CASSIYGTGRDEQFF
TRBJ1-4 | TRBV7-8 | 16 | CASSLNTGTFSEKLFF
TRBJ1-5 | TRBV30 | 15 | CAWSTGQGSNQPQHF
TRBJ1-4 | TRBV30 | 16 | CAWALGGGSTNEKLFF
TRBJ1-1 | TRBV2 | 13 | CASRVTLNTEAFF
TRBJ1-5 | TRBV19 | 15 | CASSKGQGSNQPQHF
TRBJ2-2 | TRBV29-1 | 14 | CSVVYQGDTGELFF
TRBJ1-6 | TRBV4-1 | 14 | CASSLGQINSPLHF
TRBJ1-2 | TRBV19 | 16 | CASSMMVAGGSYGYTF
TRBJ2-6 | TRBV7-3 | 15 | CASSLRGSGANVLTF
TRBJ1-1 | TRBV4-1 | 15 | CASSLSTGKYSEAFF
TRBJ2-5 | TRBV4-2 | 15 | CASTRDVAAQETQYF
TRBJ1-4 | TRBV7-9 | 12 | CASSLETEKLFF